This T cell receptor beta chain was recorded in a study of CD8 T cells in ankylosing spondylitis. About this clonotype: As yet, its antigen is unknown.

Whole-study results and caveats: Seemingly distinctive of ankylosing spondylitis blood was a TCR beta motif formed by eight highly homologous variants. Reportedly, disease-linked clones are significantly enriched in ankylosing spondylitis patients' matched synovial fluid.

Looked up from germline, CDR1 is SGHTA and CDR2 is FQGNSA. After removal of 5 bases from V and 6 bases from J, the junction contained 10 bases not matched to a gene. The CDR3 consists of 16 residues. Molecular-barcoded quantitative 5'-RACE produced these TCR beta libraries. TCRdb processed the 5' RACE reads anew with MiXCR; each CDR3 protein has one entry. The sample shows around 440,000 distinct CDR3 sequences, roughly 18% of them seen only once. This clonotype was sampled from a male donor with ankylosing spondylitis. The chain recombines TRBV7-2 with TRBJ2-3, with TRBD2 matching over 11 bases. Material: blood, either unsorted or a sorted T cell fraction (not recorded which). Written as DNA, the CDR3 is TGTGCCAGCAGCCCTAGGGTAGCGGGAGGGGGTGATACGCAGTATTTT. Translated, it gives CASSPRVAGGGDTQYF.